This T cell receptor (beta chain) was sequenced for a study of shared clonotypes between healthy human individuals. The CDR3 has 13 residues. CDR1 MGHDK and CDR2 SYGVNS come from the germline V gene. Unmatched junction bases numbered 8, after V lost 6 bases and J lost 8 bases. Sequenced by immunoSEQ multiplex PCR; TCRdb stores in-frame clones only, minus some. The sample lists hundreds of thousands of clones, around 73% seen once, with around 1.8% in the top ten. Specimen: memory CD4+ T cells sorted from blood. As for subset: CD45RA-negative fraction. The chain carries TRBV25-1 and TRBJ1-1, with 8 bases matching TRBD1. This TCR was recovered from a woman in her twenties or thirties in good health. The CDR3 DNA sequence: TGTGCCAGCAGCCGGACAGGGATAATCGAAGCTTTCTTT. Translation: CASSRTGIIEAFF. The complete variable domain, with remaining parts taken from reference TRBV25-1 and TRBJ1-1, reads EADIYQTPRYLVIGTGKKITLECSQTMGHDKMYWYQQDPGMELHLIHYSYGVNSTEKGDLSSESTVSRIRTEHFPLTLESARPSHTSQYLCASSRTGIIEAFFGQGTRLTVV.